The clone carrying this T cell receptor beta chain came up a few times. Its target is unknown. Germline V gene sequence: CDR1 ENHRY, CDR2 SYGVKD. The CDR3 extends over 13 amino acids. This specimen comes from a study of identical twins. TCRdb itself ran the 5' RACE reads through MiXCR, one entry per CDR3 protein. The table shows roughly 700,000 distinct CDR3 sequences, with over 8.5% occurring only once. Overall study findings and caveats: The abundant beta clonotypes from cord blood had fewer insertions, and memory repertoires had none of this.

These data were also reused for a study on yellow fever vaccine responses in identical twins. From that second work: Vaccine T cell responses of twins reportedly seemed partly convergent and partly personalized.

This receptor was taken from a woman aged 18 to 35 in good health. Material: PBMCs. The chain recombines TRBV10-3 with TRBJ2-1; D call uncertain. The CDR3: CAVGLDSYNEQFF. CDR3 nucleotide sequence: TGTGCGGTAGGGCTAGACTCCTACAATGAGCAGTTCTTC.